This T cell receptor beta chain was profiled in a study of a mutant IDH1 vaccine in newly diagnosed glioma. Study overall: Onset of vaccination occurred 4-6 weeks following radiotherapy alone, or with temozolomide cycles.

Points on this clone: What it recognizes is unknown.

The data were produced by immunoSEQ multiplex PCR, yet TCRdb's version contains in-frame clones alone and is incomplete. The profile shows 50,000 to 65,000 clones, roughly 90% of them singletons. The V gene's germline CDR1 is SGHVS and CDR2 FNYEAQ. Trimming pared 5 bases from V and 1 base from J, leaving 17 bases between. The CDR3 is 16 residues long. Time point meaning: week 35, safety follow-up. Every vaccination contained 300 ug of the mutant IDH1 20-mer peptide and was paired with topical imiquimod. This sequence originates from a man aged 40-50 years with glioma. The chain uses TRBV7-6 and TRBJ1-1, with D unresolved. This material consisted of PBMCs, taken from a glioma patient whose treatment included an IDH1 peptide vaccine. CDR3 in DNA: TGTGCCAGCAGCCGACGGACCCTCACTGGGAACACTGAAGCTTTCTTT. Residues: CASSRRTLTGNTEAFF.